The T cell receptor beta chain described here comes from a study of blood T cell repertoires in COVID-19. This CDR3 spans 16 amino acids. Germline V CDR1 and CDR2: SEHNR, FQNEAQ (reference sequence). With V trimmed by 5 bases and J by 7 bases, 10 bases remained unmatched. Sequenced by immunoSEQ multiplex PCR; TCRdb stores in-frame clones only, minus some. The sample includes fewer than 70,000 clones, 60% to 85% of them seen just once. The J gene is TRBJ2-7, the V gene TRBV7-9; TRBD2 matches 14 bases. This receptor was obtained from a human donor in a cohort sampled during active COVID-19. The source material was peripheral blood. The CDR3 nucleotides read TGTGCCAGCAGCCCGAGACTAGCGGGAGGGCCGGGGGAGCAGTACTTC. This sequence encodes CASSPRLAGGPGEQYF.